This T cell receptor (beta chain) was identified in a study of long-term antiretroviral therapy in people with HIV. For this clone: Its antigen remains unknown.

Germline V lookup: CDR1 SEHNR, CDR2 FQNEAQ (reference sequence). V was clipped by 4 bases and J by 0 bases, with 15 bases between them. The CDR3 has 16 residues. Study results and limitations: The study lacked data on ART adherence, viral resistance or therapy changes.

This was the immunoSEQ v3.0 assay at survey level. Sequencing used immunoSEQ multiplex PCR; TCRdb keeps in-frame clones, though not all of them. The sample consists of about 24,000 clones, 85% to 95% of them appearing once. The clonotype was recovered from a woman aged 45-65 years with HIV. The V and J genes are TRBV7-9 and TRBJ1-1; maybe TRBD1 (5 bases). Sequenced here: unsorted PBMCs, sampled less than 5 years after starting antiretroviral therapy. The CDR3 sequence is CASSYIQVNLNTEAFF. CDR3 nucleotide sequence: TGTGCCAGCAGCTACATACAGGTGAACCTGAACACTGAAGCTTTCTTT.